The 8 T cell receptor beta chains below come from one sample, sequenced in a study of T cell responses to AZD1222 COVID-19 vaccine. The assay was immunoSEQ multiplex PCR, and TCRdb's table has in-frame clones only and misses some. Among roughly 110,000 clones listed, 70% to 90% were seen once. The sequences come from peripheral blood, collected 28 days after the second AZD1222 dose. These receptor sequences come from an adult who received the AZD1222 COVID-19 vaccine.

This chain links TRBV28 with TRBJ1-3, with D possibly TRBD1 on 5 matching bases. Trimming shortened V by 8 bases and J by 2 bases, and 31 bases separated the two germline ends. Germline V lookup: CDR1 MDHEN, CDR2 SYDVKM. The CDR3 is made up of 20 amino acids. The CDR3 sequence is CASSSYQAGKRVGAGNTIYF. CDR3 in DNA: TGTGCCAGCTCCTCCTACCAGGCAGGGAAGAGGGTAGGTGCTGGAAACACCATATATTTT.

The chain couples TRBV19 to TRBJ2-7, with D possibly being TRBD1 (6 bases). Germline lookup yields CDR1 LNHDA and CDR2 SQIVND (reference sequence). The CDR3 loop spans 17 amino acids. Trimming removed 5 bases at V and 7 bases at J, with 27 bases between. Here the CDR3 reads CASSPITGTDVPREQYF. The CDR3 DNA reads as TGTGCCAGTAGTCCCATTACAGGGACCGACGTCCCGCGGGAGCAGTACTTC.

V usage is TRBV7-9 and J usage is TRBJ1-1; no definite D call. CDR1 SEHNR and CDR2 FQNEAQ come from the germline V gene (reference sequence). Trimming left V 8 bases short and J 4 bases short, with 14 bases between. There are 13 residues in the CDR3. The CDR3 loop reads CASHSTMGTEAFF. In DNA, the CDR3 is TGTGCCAGCCACTCAACAATGGGCACTGAAGCTTTCTTT.

This chain joins TRBV3-1 (or the pseudogene TRBV3-2) and TRBJ1-2; D is ambiguous. The CDR3 is 16 residues long. V was shortened by 1 base and J by 0 bases, with 12 bases between the two germline ends. From germline, CDR1 is LGHDT and CDR2 YNNKEL (reference sequence). The CDR3 loop reads CASSQGWAEANYGYTF. The CDR3 bases are TGTGCCAGCAGCCAAGGATGGGCGGAAGCTAACTATGGCTACACCTTC.

This chain connects TRBV5-8 to TRBJ1-5; weak D call: TRBD1 (6 bases). The germline V and J ends were trimmed by 3 bases and 1 base, with 8 bases remaining between them. This CDR3 has 14 amino acids. Germline loops: CDR1 SGHTS, CDR2 YDEGEE. The CDR3 region is CASSSGASNQPQHF. In DNA form, the CDR3 reads TGTGCCAGCAGCTCAGGGGCCAGCAATCAGCCCCAGCATTTT.

The chain is built from TRBV6-1 and TRBJ2-7; D gene ambiguous. In germline, CDR1 is MNHNS, CDR2 SASEGT. The CDR3 is 13 amino acids. Deletions cut 6 bases from V and 2 bases from J, with 11 bases between. Here the CDR3 reads CASRVPDPYEQYF. The CDR3 bases are TGTGCCAGCAGAGTCCCAGACCCCTACGAGCAGTACTTC.

This chain joins TRBV5-1 and TRBJ2-5, with D unclear. The CDR3 covers 16 residues. Germline V gene data show CDR1 as SGHRS and CDR2 as YFSETQ. Deletions cut 2 bases from V and 2 bases from J, with 16 bases between. The CDR3 spells CASSLSGVSGQETQYF. For the CDR3, the DNA is TGCGCCAGCAGCTTAAGTGGAGTATCGGGTCAAGAGACCCAGTACTTC.

J is TRBJ1-4 and V is TRBV5-1; no firm D call. Germline CDR1 reads SGHRS; CDR2 reads YFSETQ. The CDR3 is 14 amino acids. V was pared by 0 bases and J by 5 bases, with 8 bases between. The CDR3, as DNA: TGCGCCAGCAGCTTGGGCACTGCAAATGAAAAACTGTTTTTT. Amino acids: CASSLGTANEKLFF.